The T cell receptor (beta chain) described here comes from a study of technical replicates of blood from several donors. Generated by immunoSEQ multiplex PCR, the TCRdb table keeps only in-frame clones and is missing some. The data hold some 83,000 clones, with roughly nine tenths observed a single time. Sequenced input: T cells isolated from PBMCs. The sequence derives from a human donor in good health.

In nucleotides, the CDR3 is TGCGCCAGCAGCGTCGGGGGGAACTATGGCTACACCTTC. Its translation: CASSVGGNYGYTF. The chain combines TRBV5-1 with TRBJ1-2, with TRBD1 as a possible D gene (5 bases). The CDR3 has 13 residues. The germline gives CDR1 SGHRS, CDR2 YFSETQ. V lost 4 bases, J lost 2 bases, and 9 bases lay in between.